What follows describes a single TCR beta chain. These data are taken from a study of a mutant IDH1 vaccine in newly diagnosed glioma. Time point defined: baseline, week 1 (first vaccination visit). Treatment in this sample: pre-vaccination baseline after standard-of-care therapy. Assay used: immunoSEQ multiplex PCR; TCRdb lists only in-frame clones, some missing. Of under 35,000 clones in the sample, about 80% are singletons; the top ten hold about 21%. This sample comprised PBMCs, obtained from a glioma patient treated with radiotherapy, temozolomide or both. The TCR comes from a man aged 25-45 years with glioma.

This chain's CDR3 is CASSQAWEEHEQYF. CDR3 sequence (DNA): TGCGCCAGCAGCCAAGCATGGGAGGAGCACGAGCAGTACTTC. The J gene is TRBJ2-7, the V gene TRBV4-3; D possibly corresponds to TRBD2 (6 bases). Germline V gene lookup returns CDR1 LGHNA and CDR2 YSLEER. Trimming cost V 1 base and J 5 bases, with 12 bases left between them. The CDR3 is 14 amino acids.